Listed here are 27 T cell receptor beta chains from one sample, sequenced in a study of blood T cells in healthy people across ages (dated by TCRdb to the mid-2010s). To prepare the library, 5' RACE was applied. The instrument was an Illumina HiSeq 2500. A second roughly 6 to 12 cycle PCR used a sample-barcoded 5' primer and a J-beta primer mix. Clones were called with MiXCR by TCRdb after fastp trimmed the public reads at Q25, and only in-frame beta chains were retained. CDR3 protein sequences are deduplicated, and each keeps its most common genes and DNA. For this sample there are 760,000 or so distinct CDR3 sequences; just under 25% appear just once. The ten largest clones add up to under 10% of the sample. These same data were also listed under a study on T cells of mothers and their children.

The specimen sequenced was blood. The receptors were sampled from a boy aged 5-17 years in good health.

The chain is built from TRBV25-1 and TRBJ2-7, with D possibly being TRBD1 (5 bases). The V end lost 0 bases, the J end lost 2 bases, and 14 bases lay between the germline ends. This CDR3 region has 16 residues. Looked up from germline, CDR1 is MGHDK and CDR2 is SYGVNS. The CDR3 protein is CASSEYPGLDAYEQYF. For the CDR3, the DNA is TGTGCCAGCAGTGAATATCCAGGGTTGGACGCCTACGAGCAGTACTTC.

This clonotype occurred a few times. V and J are TRBV9 and TRBJ1-5; TRBD1 matches 7 bases. The CDR3 extends over 15 amino acids. Germline lookup yields CDR1 SGDLS and CDR2 YYNGEE. The V segment lost 0 bases and the J segment 3 bases; nucleotides outside the gene matches: 3. CDR3 nucleotide sequence: TGTGCCAGCAGCGTAGGACAGGGATACAATCAGCCCCAGCATTTT. Protein product: CASSVGQGYNQPQHF.

J is TRBJ2-3 and V is TRBV12-3 or TRBV12-4; no definite D call. The V and J ends lost 1 base and 8 bases respectively, with 13 bases between them. The CDR3 contains 14 residues. The CDR3 bases are TGTGCCAGCAGTTTAGGGGGTCAGATGGGTACGCAGTATTTT. This encodes CASSLGGQMGTQYF.

This clonotype was observed a few times. The gene calls are TRBV5-1 and TRBJ2-5; 8 bases fit TRBD2. The DNA matches TRBJ2-1 better at its end, which makes the J call doubtful. From germline, CDR1 is SGHRS and CDR2 YFSETQ. CDR3 length: 13 residues. CDR3 sequence (DNA): TGCGCCAGCAGCCGGACCGGGACTAGTGAGCAGTTCTTC. Its protein is CASSRTGTSEQFF.

This clonotype was detected only a few times. V is TRBV7-2 and J is TRBJ2-5; 8 bases agree with TRBD2. The J call is uncertain, as TRBJ2-1 better fits the DNA end. This CDR3 contains 15 residues. Germline CDR1 and CDR2: SGHTA and FQGNSA. Here the CDR3 DNA reads TGTGCCAGCAGCTTAGACCTAGCGGGCCTAAATGAGCAGTTCTTC. Translated, it gives CASSLDLAGLNEQFF.

This clonotype has a handful of counts. The rearrangement uses TRBV29-1 and TRBJ2-3; 9 nucleotides align to TRBD2. There are 17 residues in the CDR3. With 0 bases clipped from V and 6 bases from J, the junction kept 13 bases outside the gene matches. Germline CDR1 reads SQVTM; CDR2 reads ANQGSEA. CDR3: CSVEDWASGTLADTQYF. CDR3 bases: TGCAGCGTTGAAGACTGGGCTAGCGGGACCCTGGCGGATACGCAGTATTTT.

This clonotype was detected only a few times. One end of the junction is discordant with germline, which a read error may explain. The chain combines TRBV5-1 with TRBJ2-1; unclear D gene. This CDR3 contains 13 residues. CDR1 SGHRS and CDR2 YFSETQ come from the germline V gene. The CDR3, as DNA: TGCGCCAGCAGTCCGTGGGTGGCCGATGAACAGTTCTTC. This gives the protein CASSPWVADEQFF.

The chain couples TRBV7-9 to TRBJ2-5; D is unresolved. V was pared by 4 bases and J by 5 bases, with 8 bases between. This CDR3 spans 12 amino acids. The germline V gene has CDR1 SEHNR and CDR2 FQNEAQ (reference sequence). DNA for the CDR3: TGTGCCAGCAGCTATAATCCTGAGACCCAGTACTTC. This translates into CASSYNPETQYF.

The chain employs TRBV9 and TRBJ2-1; 9 nucleotides match TRBD2. Losses at the gene ends were 1 base for V and 7 bases for J; bases not matched to a gene: 9. This CDR3 is built from 16 residues. Germline loops: CDR1 SGDLS, CDR2 YYNGEE. The CDR3 reads CASSVLASGEANEQFF. The DNA for the CDR3 is TGTGCCAGCAGCGTACTCGCTAGCGGGGAGGCGAATGAGCAGTTCTTC.

The rearrangement joins TRBV12-3 or TRBV12-4 to TRBJ1-2, with D maybe TRBD1 (5 bases). Trimming took off 6 bases at V and 11 bases at J, with 16 bases between the two ends. This CDR3 is 12 amino acids long. The CDR3: CASSPAGDGYTF. CDR3 DNA: TGTGCCAGCAGCCCAGCGGGGGACGGGTACACCTTC.

The CDR3 sequence is CASSGARDSLPNTEAFF. CDR3 DNA sequence: TGTGCCAGCAGTGGGGCCCGGGACAGTTTACCGAACACTGAAGCTTTCTTT. The chain carries TRBV25-1 and TRBJ1-1, with 7 bases aligning to TRBD1. V shed 4 bases, J shed 1 base, and the junction held 12 bases outside the gene matches. CDR3 size: 17 residues. CDR1 is MGHDK and CDR2 is SYGVNS in the germline V gene.

In this sample, this clonotype turned up a few times. V is TRBV25-1 and J is TRBJ2-7, with D maybe TRBD1 (6 bases). The CDR3 spans 12 residues. Trimming cost V 4 bases and J 6 bases, with 10 bases left between them. In germline, CDR1 is MGHDK, CDR2 SYGVNS. The CDR3 DNA reads as TGTGCCAGCAGTGTCAGGGGTTTCGAGCAGTACTTC. Translating it yields CASSVRGFEQYF.

This clonotype was counted between two and nine times. The CDR3 region is CASSSGVIDTQYF. The CDR3 DNA sequence: TGTGCCAGCAGTAGCGGGGTTATAGATACGCAGTATTTT. V is TRBV2 and J is TRBJ2-3; 7 bases are shared with TRBD2. Per germline, CDR1 SNHLY and CDR2 FYNNEI. This CDR3 contains 13 residues. Trimming cost V 5 bases and J 5 bases; bases outside gene matches: 4. The whole variable domain, remainder taken from reference TRBV2 and TRBJ2-3, is EPEVTQTPSHQVTQMGQEVILRCVPISNHLYFYWYRQILGQKVEFLVSFYNNEISEKSEIFDDQFSVERPDGSNFTLKIRSTKLEDSAMYFCASSSGVIDTQYFGPGTRLTVL.

Only a few counts were recorded for this clonotype. J is TRBJ2-5 and V is TRBV11-3; D possibly corresponds to TRBD2 (5 bases). This CDR3 contains 15 residues. CDR1 and CDR2 from the germline V gene are SGHNT and YENEEA. Trimming pared 2 bases from V and 5 bases from J, leaving 15 bases between. In nucleotides, the CDR3 is TGTGCCAGCAGCTTACTATTGAGGGAGAAGGAGACCCAGTACTTC. Protein product: CASSLLLREKETQYF.

The chain's CDR3 is CASSQGQPSTYEQYF. DNA for the CDR3: TGTGCCAGCAGCCAAGGACAGCCTAGCACCTACGAGCAGTACTTC. The chain couples TRBV3-1 to TRBJ2-7; perhaps D is TRBD1 or TRBD2 (5 bases each). Trimming took off 1 base at V and 2 bases at J, with 12 bases between the two ends. In germline, CDR1 is LGHDT, CDR2 YNNKEL (reference sequence). The CDR3 totals 15 residues.

The rearrangement joins TRBV10-3 to TRBJ2-7; 10 bases agree with TRBD1. Germline CDR1 ENHRY, CDR2 SYGVKD. The CDR3 has 14 residues. V shed 5 bases and J 5 bases; nucleotides not matched to a gene: 6. CDR3 protein: CAISPGQGYHEQYF. In DNA form, the CDR3 reads TGTGCCATCAGTCCGGGACAGGGGTACCACGAGCAGTACTTC.

This clonotype was observed a few times. The chain uses TRBV7-9 and TRBJ2-1, with D maybe TRBD1 (6 bases). The CDR3 length is 13 residues. The ends were cut back, 5 bases at V and 10 bases at J, with 15 bases in the middle. Germline V CDR1 and CDR2: SEHNR, FQNEAQ (reference sequence). The CDR3 DNA sequence: TGTGCCAGCAGCCAGGGGCGGGTAAACGAGCAGTTCTTC. Translating it yields CASSQGRVNEQFF.

With regard to this clonotype: An end of the junction does not agree with germline; a read error may underlie this. The chain uses TRBV6-5 and TRBJ2-3; 10 nucleotides align to TRBD1. This CDR3 is built from 15 residues. Germline loops: CDR1 MNHEY, CDR2 SVGAGI. Here the CDR3 reads CAGSRGTGEADTQYF. CDR3 coding DNA: TGTGCCGGCAGTAGGGGGACAGGGGAGGCAGATACGCAGTATTTT.

This clonotype turned up a few times. The chain uses TRBV4-1 and TRBJ1-1, with D tentatively TRBD1 (5 bases). The ends were cut back, 1 base at V and 1 base at J, with 10 bases in the middle. The CDR3 covers 15 residues. The germline gives CDR1 MGHRA, CDR2 YSYEKL. The CDR3 DNA reads TGCGCCAGCAGCCAAGTTCAGGGCGAGAACACTGAAGCTTTCTTT. It encodes CASSQVQGENTEAFF.

This chain uses TRBV7-9 with TRBJ2-4, with 10 positions matching TRBD2. Germline V gene lookup returns CDR1 SEHNR and CDR2 FQNEAQ (reference sequence). V gave up 5 bases and J gave up 7 bases; unmatched junction bases: 8. The CDR3 is 15 amino acids. The CDR3 protein is CASSPTSGRVNIQYF. In DNA, the CDR3 is TGTGCCAGCAGCCCGACCAGCGGGAGGGTGAACATTCAGTACTTC.

This clonotype was recorded a few times. The J gene is TRBJ1-5, the V gene TRBV7-9; tentative D call: TRBD1 (5 bases). The germline V gene encodes CDR1 SEHNR and CDR2 FQNEAQ (reference sequence). With 4 bases removed from V and 13 bases from J, the gap between germline ends came to 11 bases. This CDR3 region has 11 residues. The CDR3 nucleotides are TGTGCCAGCAGCTCCGGGGGAGCGCAGCATTTT. This encodes CASSSGGAQHF.

About this clonotype itself: An end of the junction does not agree with germline; a read error may underlie this. The chain links TRBV7-7 to TRBJ2-1; D is tentatively TRBD1 or TRBD2 (7 bases each). Germline V gives CDR1 SSHAT, CDR2 FNYEAQ (reference sequence). This CDR3 region has 16 residues. The chain's CDR3 is CASSSTGEGPYNEQFF. The CDR3 coding sequence is TGTGCTAGCAGCTCAACAGGGGAGGGACCCTACAATGAGCAGTTCTTC.

This clonotype came up many times. V gene TRBV3-1 combines with J gene TRBJ2-7; D is possibly TRBD2 (5 bases). Germline V CDR1 and CDR2: LGHDT, YNNKEL (reference sequence). V shed 1 base and J shed 3 bases, with 16 bases lying between them. This CDR3 spans 16 amino acids. CDR3 sequence: CASSQGPDLRGYEQYF. In DNA form, the CDR3 reads TGTGCCAGCAGCCAAGGCCCGGACCTTCGGGGCTACGAGCAGTACTTC.

The chain employs TRBV5-6 and TRBJ2-5, with 10 bases aligning to TRBD2. Germline-derived CDR1 and CDR2 are SGHDT and YYEEEE. This CDR3 has 15 amino acids. V shed 1 base and J 3 bases; nucleotides not matched to a gene: 3. CDR3 coding DNA: TGTGCCAGCAGCTTGCTGCTAGCGGGAGAAGAGACCCAGTACTTC. Translation gives CASSLLLAGEETQYF.

This chain joins TRBV7-9 and TRBJ1-2, with D unresolved. This CDR3 region has 13 residues. V lost 2 bases and J lost 7, with 11 bases in between. Germline CDR1 is SEHNR and CDR2 is FQNEAQ (reference sequence). In DNA form, the CDR3 reads TGTGCCAGCAGCTTAACTCAAATCGGTGGCTACACCTTC. This encodes CASSLTQIGGYTF.

The rearrangement joins TRBV11-2 to TRBJ2-3; no firm D call. The V gene lost 1 base and the J gene lost 0 bases, with 8 bases spanning the gap. The CDR3 has 15 amino acids. Germline V gene lookup returns CDR1 SGHAT and CDR2 FQNNGV. The CDR3 loop is CASSLGAASTDTQYF. CDR3 nucleotide sequence: TGTGCCAGCAGCTTAGGAGCAGCGAGCACAGATACGCAGTATTTT.

This clonotype was seen more than once but under ten times. CDR3 region: CASSQEYVALETQYF. The CDR3 nucleotides read TGCGCCAGCAGCCAAGAATATGTGGCCTTAGAGACCCAGTACTTC. V gene TRBV4-1 combines with J gene TRBJ2-5, with D unclear. The germline V gene has CDR1 MGHRA and CDR2 YSYEKL. The V end was cut by 0 bases, the J end by 4 bases, with 12 bases between. The CDR3 contains 15 residues.